The rows below give T cell receptor beta chains drawn from one sample of a study of blood T cell repertoires in COVID-19. Here immunoSEQ multiplex PCR was the method, and the copy in TCRdb shows in-frame clones only, minus some. The table has 200,000 to 300,000 clones, around 86% seen once. Sequencing was carried out using peripheral blood. These receptors came from a man in his forties who had recovered from COVID-19. The CDR3 runs from the conserved cysteine through the conserved F or W. A D gene is named only where the DNA matches it firmly. Only some rows state a clone size, as once, few, many or a class for expanded clones.

v_call,d_call,clone_size,j_call,cdr3_nt,cdr3_aa
TRBV7-8,TRBD2,few,TRBJ2-1,TGTGCCAGCAGCTTAGTCCCCGGGACTAGCTTATTCTCCTACAATGAGCAGTTCTTC,CASSLVPGTSLFSYNEQFF
TRBV25-1,NA,NA,TRBJ2-2,TGTGCCAGCAGTGAATGGCTGACATCCACCGGGGAGCTGTTTTTT,CASSEWLTSTGELFF
TRBV30,NA,NA,TRBJ2-7,TGTGCCTGGGGTACGGGACACGCAAATTACGAGCAGTACTTC,CAWGTGHANYEQYF
TRBV19,TRBD1,NA,TRBJ2-3,TGTGCCAGTAGTATTGGACAGGCTAGCACAGATACGCAGTATTTT,CASSIGQASTDTQYF
TRBV29-1,TRBD1,NA,TRBJ2-7,TGCAGCGTTGCGGGACAGGGTGGACTCGAGCAGTACTTC,CSVAGQGGLEQYF
TRBV6-5,NA,NA,TRBJ1-1,TGTGCCGCCCACCGGGGCACTGAAGCTTTCTTT,CAAHRGTEAFF
TRBV5-6,NA,NA,TRBJ2-2,TGTGCCAGCAGGCGGATAGCTTTGAACACCGGGGAGCTGTTTTTT,CASRRIALNTGELFF
TRBV20-1,NA,NA,TRBJ1-1,TGCAGTGCTAGAGATCTCTTCGCGGCTTTCTTT,CSARDLFAAFF
TRBV12-5,TRBD1,NA,TRBJ2-2,TGTGCTAGTGGGGACAGGGGTAGGTGGGGGGAGCTGTTTTTT,CASGDRGRWGELFF
TRBV6-1,NA,NA,TRBJ1-3,TGTGCCAGCAGTGAAGCCCACAGGAACTCTGGAAACACCATATATTTT,CASSEAHRNSGNTIYF
TRBV15,NA,NA,TRBJ2-1,TGTGCCACCAGCAGGATACGCGGCTCCTACAATGAGCAGTTCTTC,CATSRIRGSYNEQFF
TRBV5-5,TRBD1,NA,TRBJ1-2,TGTGCCAGCAGCCCTACAGGGGCGCATGGCTACACCTTC,CASSPTGAHGYTF
TRBV27,TRBD2,once,TRBJ2-3,TGTGCCAGCAGTCGTAGCCTAGCGGGCGCCCAGGATACGCAGTATTTT,CASSRSLAGAQDTQYF
TRBV9,TRBD2,NA,TRBJ2-2,TGTGCCAGCAGCACCGGGACTAGCTTGGCCGGGGAGCTGTTTTTT,CASSTGTSLAGELFF